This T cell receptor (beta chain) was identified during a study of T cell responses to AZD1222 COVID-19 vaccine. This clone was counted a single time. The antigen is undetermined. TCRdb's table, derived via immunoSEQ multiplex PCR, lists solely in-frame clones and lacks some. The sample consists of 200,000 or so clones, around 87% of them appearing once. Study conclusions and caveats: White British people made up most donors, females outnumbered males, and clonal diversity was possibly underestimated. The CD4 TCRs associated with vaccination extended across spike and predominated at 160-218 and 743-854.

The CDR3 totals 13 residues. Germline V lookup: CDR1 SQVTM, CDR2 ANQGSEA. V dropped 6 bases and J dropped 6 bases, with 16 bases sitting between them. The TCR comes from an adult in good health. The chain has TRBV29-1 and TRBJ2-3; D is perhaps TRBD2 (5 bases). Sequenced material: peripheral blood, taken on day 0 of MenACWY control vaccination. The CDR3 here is CSVRRGSGDTQYF. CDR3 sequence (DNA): TGCAGCGTCCGACGAGGGTCGGGGGATACGCAGTATTTT.